The T cell receptor beta chain described here comes from a study of Tregs in tolerant kidney transplant recipients. Overall study findings and caveats: Few patients were studied, so findings need validation in larger groups. Tregs expanded with activated donor B cells seemed most donor-specific. This study did not directly address biological reproducibility.

Per germline, CDR1 SGHNT and CDR2 YYREEE (reference sequence). The CDR3 has 14 residues. Libraries were prepared by immunoSEQ multiplex PCR; TCRdb keeps only in-frame clonotypes and omits some of them. Its listing shows 12,000 to 15,000 clones. Points on this clone: Its antigen is as yet unknown. Mismatch with germline at one junction end may stem from a read error. The read is 3 residues too short to cover the CDR3 end, so that end is filled in from the germline J gene.

Related graft donors supplied nonmyeloablative bone marrow transplants, and mixed chimerism was transient. Unstimulated Tregs (CD4+CD25+CD127-) and CD4+CD25- non-Tregs were sorted from PBMCs. Sequencing was performed on CD4+ T cells from blood (PBMCs), taken 12 months after the transplant. The sequence was collected from a human patient who received a combined kidney and bone marrow transplant. Some T cells may be the graft donor's. This chain joins TRBV5-4 and TRBJ2-1, with D maybe TRBD2 (6 bases). Partial CDR3 DNA: TGTGCCAGCAGCTTAGGGGACTCCGACAATGAG. Translated: CASSLGDSDNE. The full CDR3 reads CASSLGDSDNEQFF.